The 18 T cell receptor beta chains below were found in one sample sequenced in a study of OX40 agonist ivuxolimab in advanced cancers. TCRdb's copy holds only in-frame clones and misses some; the assay was immunoSEQ multiplex PCR. The profile covers tens of thousands of clones, with 75% to 90% appearing a single time and about 0.94% taken by the ten largest. The starting material was CD4+ or CD8+ T cells sorted from blood, obtained in a trial of the OX40 agonist ivuxolimab. Receptor source: an adult with an advanced solid tumor such as melanoma, head and neck, liver or kidney cancer.

This clone appeared once. This rearrangement joins TRBV29-1 to TRBJ1-1, with D perhaps matching TRBD1 (6 bases). The CDR3 runs 10 residues. The germline V and J ends were trimmed by 7 bases and 7 bases, with 10 bases remaining between them. Looked up from germline, CDR1 is SQVTM and CDR2 is ANQGSEA. The CDR3 sequence is CSAEGVEAFF. Here the CDR3 DNA reads TGCAGCGCCGAGGGGGTTGAAGCTTTCTTT.

The chain combines TRBV7-9 with TRBJ2-7, with a weak D call TRBD1 (7 bases). Trimming shortened V by 3 bases and J by 6 bases, and 15 bases separated the two germline ends. This CDR3 is 14 amino acids long. Per germline, CDR1 SEHNR and CDR2 FQNEAQ (reference sequence). CDR3 DNA sequence: TGTGCCAGCAGCTTCGGAGGGGGCGGTTTCGAGCAGTACTTC. Translating gives CASSFGGGGFEQYF.

The chain is built from TRBV19 and TRBJ1-1, with D perhaps TRBD1 (6 bases). Germline CDR1 reads LNHDA; CDR2 reads SQIVND (reference sequence). The V end was cut by 4 bases, the J end by 0 bases, with 18 bases between. CDR3 length: 17 amino acids. For the CDR3, the DNA is TGTGCCAGTAGTAGCGTGCAGGGGAGCCTCTTGAACACTGAAGCTTTCTTT. Translation gives CASSSVQGSLLNTEAFF.

V and J are TRBV7-9 and TRBJ1-2; no clear D gene. Germline V lookup: CDR1 SEHNR, CDR2 FQNEAQ (reference sequence). V dropped 4 bases and J dropped 4 bases, with 19 bases sitting between them. CDR3 length equals 16 residues. CDR3 in amino acids: CASSSTDTANFYGYTF. The DNA of the CDR3 is TGTGCCAGCAGCTCGACCGACACCGCGAACTTCTATGGCTACACCTTC.

The chain combines TRBV11-3 with TRBJ2-2; no firm D call. Trimming pared 5 bases from V and 0 bases from J, leaving 16 bases between. Germline V gene lookup returns CDR1 SGHNT and CDR2 YENEEA. The CDR3 sequence is 17 residues long. CDR3 in DNA: TGTGCCAGCAGCATTAGGAATCAGGCCGCGAACACCGGGGAGCTGTTTTTT. It yields the protein CASSIRNQAANTGELFF.

The J gene is TRBJ2-1, the V gene TRBV9, with D hard to call. From germline, CDR1 is SGDLS and CDR2 YYNGEE. Trimming removed 3 bases from V and 7 bases from J, with 11 bases in between. This CDR3 region has 13 residues. For the CDR3, the DNA is TGTGCCAGCAGCGCCGCCCCTGGGAATGAGCAGTTCTTC. It encodes CASSAAPGNEQFF.

The gene calls are TRBV5-6 and TRBJ1-6; D is ambiguous. Germline V lookup: CDR1 SGHDT, CDR2 YYEEEE. The CDR3 is 16 residues long. V was pared by 0 bases and J by 3 bases, with 10 bases between. In DNA, the CDR3 is TGTGCCAGCAGCTTGGACTCGGGTTACTATAATTCACCCCTCCACTTT. Its translation: CASSLDSGYYNSPLHF.

V and J are TRBV11-2 and TRBJ2-5; no clear D. Germline CDR1 reads SGHAT; CDR2 reads FQNNGV. The V end lost 5 bases, the J end lost 5 bases, and 12 bases lay between the germline ends. The CDR3 contains 13 residues. The CDR3 nucleotides are TGTGCCAGCAGCAAAACCCTGATGGAGACCCAGTACTTC. This translates into CASSKTLMETQYF.

This chain joins TRBV27 and TRBJ2-3; 9 bases fit TRBD2. The CDR3 runs to 15 residues. The germline V gene has CDR1 MNHEY and CDR2 SMNVEV (reference sequence). Trimming took 7 bases from V and 6 from J; bases not matched to a gene: 11. CDR3 residues: CASTSLAGGMDTQYF. The CDR3 DNA sequence: TGTGCCAGCACCTCTCTTGCGGGAGGGATGGATACGCAGTATTTT.

This rearrangement joins TRBV4-2 to TRBJ2-7, with TRBD2 matching 9 bases. V gave up 4 bases and J gave up 5 bases; unmatched junction bases: 6. Germline CDR1 and CDR2: LGHNA and YNFKEQ. The CDR3 consists of 14 residues. The CDR3 nucleotides read TGTGCCAGCAGCCCCGGACTAGCGCCGAACGAGCAGTACTTC. It yields the protein CASSPGLAPNEQYF.

The chain employs TRBV19 and TRBJ2-7; 9 bases align to TRBD1. The CDR3 spans 14 residues. V lost 4 bases to trimming and J lost 2 bases; unmatched junction nucleotides: 3. In germline, CDR1 is LNHDA, CDR2 SQIVND (reference sequence). Written as DNA, the CDR3 is TGTGCCAGTAGTAGGACAGGGGACACCTACGAGCAGTACTTC. The encoded protein is CASSRTGDTYEQYF. The complete variable domain, with remaining parts taken from reference TRBV19 and TRBJ2-7, reads DGGITQSPKYLFRKEGQNVTLSCEQNLNHDAMYWYRQDPGQGLRLIYYSQIVNDFQKGDIAEGYSVSREKKESFPLTVTSAQKNPTAFYLCASSRTGDTYEQYFGPGTRLTVT.

The rearrangement uses TRBV18 and TRBJ2-4; D remains ambiguous. CDR1 and CDR2 (germline): KGHSH, LQKENI. CDR3 length: 13 residues. V was clipped by 2 bases and J by 6 bases, with 8 bases between them. The CDR3 is CASSPGEGNIQYF. In nucleotides, the CDR3 is TGTGCCAGCTCACCAGGGGAAGGAAACATTCAGTACTTC.

The gene calls are TRBV30 and TRBJ2-1; D remains unclear. Germline loops: CDR1 GTSNPN, CDR2 SVGIG (reference sequence). Trimming cost V 4 bases and J 0 bases, with 10 bases left between them. CDR3 size: 14 residues. Here the CDR3 DNA reads TGTGCCTGGATCCCAATGAGCTCCTACAATGAGCAGTTCTTC. This codes for CAWIPMSSYNEQFF.

The count of this clone is one. The chain employs TRBV5-5 and TRBJ2-7; 8 positions match TRBD1. The CDR3 runs 15 residues. Germline assignment: CDR1 SGHKS and CDR2 YYEKEE (reference sequence). V gave up 4 bases and J gave up 0 bases; unmatched junction bases: 6. The CDR3 loop reads CASSHPGQGSYEQYF. CDR3 nucleotides: TGTGCCAGCAGCCATCCCGGACAGGGCTCCTACGAGCAGTACTTC.

The chain has TRBV5-4 and TRBJ1-4, with a weak D call TRBD1 (6 bases). This CDR3 comprises 17 residues. Germline CDR1 reads SGHNT; CDR2 reads YYREEE (reference sequence). The ends were cut back, 4 bases at V and 5 bases at J, with 21 bases in the middle. CDR3 nucleotide sequence: TGTGCCAGCAGCCTTGGAGGGGGGTCTCAGGGGAATGAAAAACTGTTTTTT. It encodes CASSLGGGSQGNEKLFF.

The rearrangement uses TRBV5-1 and TRBJ1-1, with TRBD1 identical over 7 bases. The CDR3 contains 14 residues. The ends lost 3 bases at V and 4 bases at J; junction bases unmatched: 6. Germline-derived CDR1 and CDR2 are SGHRS and YFSETQ. The DNA for the CDR3 is TGCGCCAGCAGCTCCGGAGGGGGCACCACTGAAGCTTTCTTT. Protein sequence: CASSSGGGTTEAFF.

The chain couples TRBV4-2 to TRBJ2-1, with 9 bases identical to TRBD2. Germline values: CDR1 LGHNA, CDR2 YNFKEQ. V was pared by 0 bases and J by 4 bases, with 4 bases of the junction left unmatched. CDR3 size: 16 residues. Written as DNA, the CDR3 is TGTGCCAGCAGCCAAGATACCAGCGGGGGGTACAATGAGCAGTTCTTC. The encoded protein is CASSQDTSGGYNEQFF.

The V call is TRBV7-9, the J call TRBJ2-2; 10 nucleotides align to TRBD2. The J segment lost 3 bases and the V segment lost 6 bases, leaving 10 bases of the junction unmatched. The CDR3 is made up of 17 amino acids. Germline lookup yields CDR1 SEHNR and CDR2 FQNEAQ (reference sequence). The CDR3 DNA is TGTGCCAGCAGTTCTCTAGCGGGGGCCGGATACACCGGGGAGCTGTTTTTT. Protein product: CASSSLAGAGYTGELFF.